Sequencing of this TCR beta chain was carried out in a study of OX40 agonist ivuxolimab in advanced cancers. For the study at large: Antecedent anti-PD-1, anti-PD-L1 or anti-CTLA-4 therapy was permissible, with 35% to 40% having received some. General observations from the study: Blood T cells, both CD4+ and CD8+, expanded clonally by week 6 at 0.1 to 3.0 mg/kg. Patients with a partial response at 0.1-3.0 mg/kg had among the lowest clonal expansion.

TCRdb keeps only in-frame clones here, not all; method: immunoSEQ multiplex PCR. The sample includes 70,000 to 90,000 clones, roughly 80% of them seen just once. The CDR3 covers 14 residues. With 6 bases clipped from V and 2 bases from J, the junction kept 2 bases outside the gene matches. Germline V gives CDR1 ENHRY, CDR2 SYGVKD. Concerning this clone itself: No antigen is known for it.

Autoimmune disease history or systemic immunosuppression led to patients being barred. The sequence was obtained from an adult with an advanced solid tumor such as melanoma, head and neck, liver or kidney cancer. Sequencing used CD4+ or CD8+ T cells sorted from blood, obtained in a trial of the OX40 agonist ivuxolimab. The rearrangement joins TRBV10-3 to TRBJ1-5; 9 bases are shared with TRBD1. DNA for the CDR3: TGTGCCATCAGCCGACAGGGGGGCAATCAGCCCCAGCATTTT. Protein: CAISRQGGNQPQHF.